These 20 T cell receptor beta chains were sequenced from one sample in a study of OX40 agonist ivuxolimab in advanced cancers. Assay: immunoSEQ multiplex PCR; the TCRdb copy retains only in-frame clones and omits some. The sample includes around 70,000 clones, approximately 82% of them seen just once. Here the sequenced sample was CD4+ or CD8+ T cells sorted from blood, taken in a trial of the OX40 agonist ivuxolimab. These receptors were collected from an adult with an advanced solid tumor such as melanoma, head and neck, liver or kidney cancer.

The gene calls are TRBV15 and TRBJ1-2, with D possibly TRBD1 on 6 matching bases. CDR1 and CDR2 (germline): LNHNV, YYDKDF (reference sequence). CDR3 size: 13 residues. Trimming took off 5 bases at V and 12 bases at J, with 19 bases between the two ends. The CDR3 coding sequence is TGTGCCACCAGCTTGGACAGACTCCTAGGCCACACCTTC. It specifies CATSLDRLLGHTF.

This clone was counted a single time. The chain recombines TRBV5-1 with TRBJ1-1, with D possibly being TRBD1 (6 bases). Germline CDR1 is SGHRS and CDR2 is YFSETQ. There are 15 residues in the CDR3. V was clipped by 0 bases and J by 8 bases, with 17 bases between them. CDR3 sequence: CASSLGAGAAGEAFF. The CDR3 region has the DNA TGCGCCAGCAGCTTGGGCGCGGGGGCGGCCGGAGAAGCTTTCTTT.

V usage is TRBV7-9 and J usage is TRBJ2-1; TRBD2 agrees at 7 bases. The CDR3 has 14 amino acids. Per the germline V gene, CDR1 is SEHNR and CDR2 is FQNEAQ (reference sequence). Germline trimming cut 7 bases from V and 8 bases from J; bases unmatched to any gene: 11. The CDR3 nucleotides are TGTGCCAGCACCGGAAGCGGGATTCGCGATGAGCAGTTCTTC. It specifies CASTGSGIRDEQFF.

The rearrangement uses TRBV7-2 and TRBJ1-4; D not resolved. This CDR3 has 15 amino acids. From germline, CDR1 is SGHTA and CDR2 FQGNSA. Trimming took off 4 bases at V and 5 bases at J, with 14 bases between the two ends. The CDR3 DNA follows: TGTGCCAGCAGCTCTCGACTCAAACCCAATGAAAAACTGTTTTTT. It encodes CASSSRLKPNEKLFF.

V usage is TRBV11-2 and J usage is TRBJ2-2; D not certain. CDR1 and CDR2 from the germline V gene are SGHAT and FQNNGV. V was cut by 3 bases and J by 7 bases, with 6 bases left in between. The CDR3 runs to 12 residues. CDR3 residues: CASSFTFGELFF. The CDR3 DNA reads as TGTGCCAGCAGCTTTACTTTCGGGGAGCTGTTTTTT.

This clone was seen a single time. The rearrangement uses TRBV5-1 and TRBJ1-1, with D maybe TRBD1 (5 bases). CDR1 SGHRS and CDR2 YFSETQ come from the germline V gene. The length of the CDR3 is 14 residues. V lost 9 bases to trimming and J lost 1 base, with 16 bases between them. The CDR3 region has the DNA TGCGCCACCTCGAAGGGGTCGGAGAACACTGAAGCTTTCTTT. Its protein is CATSKGSENTEAFF.

The chain joins TRBV10-3 to TRBJ2-1; 9 positions match TRBD1. Germline values: CDR1 ENHRY, CDR2 SYGVKD. V was clipped by 6 bases and J by 3 bases; unmatched bases: 6. This CDR3 comprises 15 residues. The DNA for the CDR3 is TGTGCCATCAGCCAAACAGGGGGCTTCTACAATGAGCAGTTCTTC. Protein sequence: CAISQTGGFYNEQFF.

V and J are TRBV7-2 and TRBJ1-3; 8 bases line up with TRBD1. Looked up from germline, CDR1 is SGHTA and CDR2 is FQGNSA. V lost 1 base, J lost 4 bases, and 3 bases stayed unmatched. The CDR3 is made up of 15 amino acids. CDR3 loop: CASSLGQGRGNTIYF. The CDR3 bases are TGTGCCAGCAGCTTAGGACAGGGGAGGGGAAACACCATATATTTT.

The genes are TRBV7-9 and TRBJ1-1, with D possibly matching TRBD1 (5 bases). V was trimmed by 3 bases and J by 2 bases, leaving 10 bases between them. The V gene's germline CDR1 is SEHNR and CDR2 FQNEAQ (reference sequence). This CDR3 is built from 14 residues. In nucleotides, the CDR3 is TGTGCCAGCAGCTTTGAGGGGAGAAACACTGAAGCTTTCTTT. Translated: CASSFEGRNTEAFF.

The rearrangement uses TRBV28 and TRBJ1-1, with 9 bases that match TRBD1. CDR3 length equals 13 residues. The V gene end was trimmed by 6 bases and the J gene end by 7 bases; junction bases not matched to a gene: 6. Per the germline V gene, CDR1 is MDHEN and CDR2 is SYDVKM. CDR3 sequence (DNA): TGTGCCAGCAGACAGGGGGCCGGATATGAAGCTTTCTTT. Its protein is CASRQGAGYEAFF.

J is TRBJ2-7 and V is TRBV10-1; TRBD1 agrees at 9 bases. The CDR3 runs 14 residues. The junction had 6 bases not matched to a gene; V was cut back by 4 bases and J by 5 bases. Germline-derived CDR1 and CDR2 are WNHNN and SYGVQD (reference sequence). CDR3 amino acids: CASSAGQGTNEQYF. The CDR3 DNA sequence: TGCGCCAGCAGTGCGGGACAGGGTACCAACGAGCAGTACTTC.

V gene TRBV5-1 combines with J gene TRBJ2-3; no definite D call. The CDR3 extends over 13 amino acids. The germline V and J ends were trimmed by 4 bases and 1 base, with 7 bases remaining between them. CDR1 and CDR2 from the germline V gene are SGHRS and YFSETQ. CDR3 amino acids: CASSPTGTDTQYF. Written as DNA, the CDR3 is TGCGCCAGCAGCCCCACCGGCACAGATACGCAGTATTTT. Full variable domain (missing parts from reference TRBV5-1 and TRBJ2-3): KAGVTQTPRYLIKTRGQQVTLSCSPISGHRSVSWYQQTPGQGLQFLFEYFSETQRNKGNFPGRFSGRQFSNSRSEMNVSTLELGDSALYLCASSPTGTDTQYFGPGTRLTVL.

The rearrangement links TRBV7-2 to TRBJ2-5; the match to TRBD2 covers 9 bases. Germline values: CDR1 SGHTA, CDR2 FQGNSA. The CDR3 has 15 residues. V shed 5 bases and J 4 bases; nucleotides not matched to a gene: 8. The CDR3 DNA is TGTGCCAGCAGCGTACAGCGGGGGGACGGAGAGACCCAGTACTTC. It translates to CASSVQRGDGETQYF. The full variable domain, rest sourced from reference TRBV7-2 and TRBJ2-5, is GAGVSQSPSNKVTEKGKDVELRCDPISGHTALYWYRQSLGQGLEFLIYFQGNSAPDKSGLPSDRFSAERTGGSVSTLTIQRTQQEDSAVYLCASSVQRGDGETQYFGPGTRLLVL.

V and J are TRBV7-3 and TRBJ2-5; D is perhaps TRBD2 (6 bases). The V gene lost 5 bases and the J gene lost 1 base, with 17 bases spanning the gap. Looked up from germline, CDR1 is SGHTA and CDR2 is FQGTGA. The CDR3 has 16 residues. CDR3 sequence reads: CASSPNSGPIQETQYF. In DNA, the CDR3 is TGTGCCAGCAGCCCAAATAGCGGACCGATCCAAGAGACCCAGTACTTC.

This chain uses TRBV15 with TRBJ1-6; possible D gene TRBD1, 6 bases. This CDR3 spans 15 amino acids. The ends were cut back, 7 bases at V and 1 base at J, with 11 bases in the middle. Germline V lookup: CDR1 LNHNV, CDR2 YYDKDF (reference sequence). CDR3 residues: CATTQGYSYNSPLHF. DNA of the CDR3: TGTGCCACCACACAGGGTTATTCCTATAATTCACCCCTCCACTTT.

This chain connects TRBV5-1 to TRBJ2-2, with TRBD1 matching 7 bases. V dropped 4 bases and J dropped 4; count of bases not matched to a gene: 13. The germline CDR1 and CDR2 sequences are SGHRS and YFSETQ. CDR3 length: 17 residues. The CDR3 here is CASSQGNRGKGTGELFF. CDR3 coding DNA: TGCGCCAGCAGCCAGGGAAACAGGGGCAAGGGCACCGGGGAGCTGTTTTTT.

The V gene is TRBV4-1, the J gene TRBJ2-3; the match to TRBD2 covers 9 bases. V shed 3 bases, J shed 7 bases, and the junction held 5 bases outside the gene matches. The CDR3 extends over 14 amino acids. Germline CDR1 is MGHRA and CDR2 is YSYEKL. CDR3 in DNA: TGCGCCAGCAGCCAGGGAGCGGGGGGATATACGCAGTATTTT. The encoded protein is CASSQGAGGYTQYF.

This chain joins TRBV14 and TRBJ2-5; TRBD1 might be the D (6 bases). The CDR3 contains 15 residues. Germline lookup yields CDR1 SGHDN and CDR2 FVKESK. V lost 1 base and J 6 bases, leaving 15 bases between the germline ends. The CDR3 loop reads CASSQGGTIAKTQYF. The DNA of the CDR3 is TGTGCCAGCAGCCAAGGAGGGACAATCGCGAAGACCCAGTACTTC.

This clone was detected a few times. The chain carries TRBV6-1 and TRBJ1-4; TRBD1 aligns across 7 bases. With 7 bases clipped from V and 2 bases from J, the junction kept 7 bases outside the gene matches. The germline V gene encodes CDR1 MNHNS and CDR2 SASEGT. This CDR3 spans 15 amino acids. The CDR3 DNA reads TGTGCCAGCACCCAGGGGGGGTATACTAATGAAAAACTGTTTTTT. Its protein is CASTQGGYTNEKLFF.

This clone has a handful of counts. This chain uses TRBV5-1 with TRBJ2-7; D call uncertain. Germline V lookup: CDR1 SGHRS, CDR2 YFSETQ. V lost 4 bases and J lost 2, with 10 bases in between. This CDR3 is built from 13 residues. In DNA form, the CDR3 reads TGCGCCAGCAGCAAGACGGTAACCTACGAGCAGTACTTC. It encodes CASSKTVTYEQYF.